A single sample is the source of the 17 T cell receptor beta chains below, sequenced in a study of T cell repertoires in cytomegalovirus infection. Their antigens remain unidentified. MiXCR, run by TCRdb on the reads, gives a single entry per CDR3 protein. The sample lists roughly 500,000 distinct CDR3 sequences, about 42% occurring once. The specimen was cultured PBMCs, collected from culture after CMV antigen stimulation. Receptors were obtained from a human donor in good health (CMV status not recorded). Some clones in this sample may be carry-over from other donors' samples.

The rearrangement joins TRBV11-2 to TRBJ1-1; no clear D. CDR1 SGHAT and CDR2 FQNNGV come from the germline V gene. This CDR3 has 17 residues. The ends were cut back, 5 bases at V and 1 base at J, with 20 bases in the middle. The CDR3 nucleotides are TGTGCCAGCAGCACAGAGGAAGTAGGGTATGCGAACACTGAAGCTTTCTTT. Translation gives CASSTEEVGYANTEAFF.

The CDR3 sequence is CASSLAHSPEAFF. Here the CDR3 DNA reads TGTGCCAGCAGCTTAGCGCACTCCCCTGAAGCTTTCTTT. The V call is TRBV7-8, the J call TRBJ1-1; no reliable D call. Germline lookup yields CDR1 SGHVS and CDR2 FQNEAQ. This CDR3 region has 13 residues. V lost 0 bases and J 6 bases, leaving 8 bases between the germline ends. Drawing the rest from reference TRBV7-8 and TRBJ1-1, the complete variable domain is GAGVSQSPRYKVAKRGQDVALRCDPISGHVSLFWYQQALGQGPEFLTYFQNEAQLDKSGLPSDRFFAERPEGSVSTLKIQRTQQEDSAVYLCASSLAHSPEAFFGQGTRLTVV.

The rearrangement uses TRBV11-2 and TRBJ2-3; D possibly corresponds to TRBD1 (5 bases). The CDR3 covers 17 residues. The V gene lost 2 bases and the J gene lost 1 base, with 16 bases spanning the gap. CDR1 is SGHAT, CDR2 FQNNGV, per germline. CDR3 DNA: TGTGCCAGCAGCTTATCCCTTTCCAGGGCGGGCACAGATACGCAGTATTTT. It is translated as CASSLSLSRAGTDTQYF.

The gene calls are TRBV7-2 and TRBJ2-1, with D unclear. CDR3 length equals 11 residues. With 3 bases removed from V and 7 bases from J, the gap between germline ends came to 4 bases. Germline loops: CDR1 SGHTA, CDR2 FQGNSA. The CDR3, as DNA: TGTGCCAGCAGCTTTATGAATGAGCAGTTCTTC. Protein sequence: CASSFMNEQFF. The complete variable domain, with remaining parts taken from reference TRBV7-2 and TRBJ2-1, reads GAGVSQSPSNKVTEKGKDVELRCDPISGHTALYWYRQSLGQGLEFLIYFQGNSAPDKSGLPSDRFSAERTGGSVSTLTIQRTQQEDSAVYLCASSFMNEQFFGPGTRLTVL.

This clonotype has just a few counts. The CDR3 DNA reads TGTGCCATCAAGGGCCCGAAAGAGACCCAGTACTTC. Translating it yields CAIKGPKETQYF. J is TRBJ2-5 and V is TRBV10-3, with unresolved D. CDR1 ENHRY and CDR2 SYGVKD come from the germline V gene. The CDR3 runs to 12 residues. Deletions cut 7 bases from V and 3 bases from J, with 9 bases between.

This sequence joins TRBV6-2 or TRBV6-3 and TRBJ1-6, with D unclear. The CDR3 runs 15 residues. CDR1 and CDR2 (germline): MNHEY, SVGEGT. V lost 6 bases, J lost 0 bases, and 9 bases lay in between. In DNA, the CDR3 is TGTGCCAGCAGCTGGACGGTCTCCTATAATTCACCCCTCCACTTT. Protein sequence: CASSWTVSYNSPLHF.

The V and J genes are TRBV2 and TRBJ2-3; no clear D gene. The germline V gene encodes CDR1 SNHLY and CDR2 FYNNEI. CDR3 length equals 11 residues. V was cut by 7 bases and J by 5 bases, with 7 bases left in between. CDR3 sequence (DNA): TGTGCCAGCAAGAGAGGAGATACGCAGTATTTT. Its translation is CASKRGDTQYF.

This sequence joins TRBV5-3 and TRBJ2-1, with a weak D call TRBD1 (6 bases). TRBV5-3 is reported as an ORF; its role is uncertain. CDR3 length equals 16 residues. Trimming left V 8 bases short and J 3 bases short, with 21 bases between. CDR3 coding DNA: TGTGCCAGCAGCCCGAAACAGGGTGGGAACTACAATGAGCAGTTCTTC. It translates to CASSPKQGGNYNEQFF.

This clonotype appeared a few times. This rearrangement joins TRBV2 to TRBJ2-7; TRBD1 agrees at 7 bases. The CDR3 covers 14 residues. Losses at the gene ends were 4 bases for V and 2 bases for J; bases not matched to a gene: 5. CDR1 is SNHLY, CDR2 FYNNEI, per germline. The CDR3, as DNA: TGTGCCAGCAGTGCACAGGGGATTACCTACGAGCAGTACTTC. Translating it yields CASSAQGITYEQYF.

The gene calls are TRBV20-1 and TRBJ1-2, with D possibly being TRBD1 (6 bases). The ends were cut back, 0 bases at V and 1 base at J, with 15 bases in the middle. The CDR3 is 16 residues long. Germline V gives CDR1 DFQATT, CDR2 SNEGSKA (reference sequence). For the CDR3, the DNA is TGCAGTGCTAGAGACTCTGGGGGCGGACGTAACTATGGCTACACCTTC. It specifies CSARDSGGGRNYGYTF.

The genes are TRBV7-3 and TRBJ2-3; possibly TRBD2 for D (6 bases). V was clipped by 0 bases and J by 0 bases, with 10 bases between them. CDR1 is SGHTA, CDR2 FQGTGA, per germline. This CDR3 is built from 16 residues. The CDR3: CASSLTTSGSTDTQYF. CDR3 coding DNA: TGTGCCAGCAGCTTAACGACGAGCGGGAGCACAGATACGCAGTATTTT.

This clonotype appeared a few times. The CDR3 DNA is TGTGCCAGCAGCTTTTCTCCGGGGGCAGAGACCCAGTACTTC. Its translation is CASSFSPGAETQYF. This chain connects TRBV7-2 to TRBJ2-5; D might be TRBD1 or TRBD2, each matching 6 bases. CDR3 length equals 14 residues. Deletions cut 3 bases from V and 4 bases from J, with 12 bases between. Per germline, CDR1 SGHTA and CDR2 FQGNSA.

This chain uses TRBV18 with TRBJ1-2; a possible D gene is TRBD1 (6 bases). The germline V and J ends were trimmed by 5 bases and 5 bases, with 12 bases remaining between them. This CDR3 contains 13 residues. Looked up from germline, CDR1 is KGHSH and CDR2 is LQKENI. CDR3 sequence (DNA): TGTGCCAGCTCAGGCAGGGGATCTTATGGCTACACCTTC. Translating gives CASSGRGSYGYTF.

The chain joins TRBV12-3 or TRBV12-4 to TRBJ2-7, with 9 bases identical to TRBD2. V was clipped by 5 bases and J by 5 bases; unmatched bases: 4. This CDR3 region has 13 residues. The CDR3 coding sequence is TGTGCCAGCAGTCCGGGACTAGCCAACGAGCAGTACTTC. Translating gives CASSPGLANEQYF.

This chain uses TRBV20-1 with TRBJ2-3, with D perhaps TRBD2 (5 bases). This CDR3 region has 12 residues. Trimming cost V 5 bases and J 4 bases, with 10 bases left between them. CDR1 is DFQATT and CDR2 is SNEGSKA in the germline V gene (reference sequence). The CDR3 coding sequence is TGCAGTGCTTTTAGCGAGGCAGATACGCAGTATTTT. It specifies CSAFSEADTQYF.

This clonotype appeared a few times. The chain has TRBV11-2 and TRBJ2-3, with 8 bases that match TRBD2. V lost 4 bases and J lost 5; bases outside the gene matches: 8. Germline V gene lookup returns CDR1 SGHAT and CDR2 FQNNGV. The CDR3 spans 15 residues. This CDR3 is CASSYAPLAGDTQYF. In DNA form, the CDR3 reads TGTGCCAGCAGCTACGCCCCCCTAGCGGGAGATACGCAGTATTTT.

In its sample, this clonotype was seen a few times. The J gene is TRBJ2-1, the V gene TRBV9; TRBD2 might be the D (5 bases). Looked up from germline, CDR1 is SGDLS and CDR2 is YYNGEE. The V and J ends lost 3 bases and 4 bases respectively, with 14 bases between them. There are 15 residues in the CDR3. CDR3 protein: CASSASGSQYNEQFF. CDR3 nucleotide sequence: TGTGCCAGCAGCGCAAGCGGATCCCAGTACAATGAGCAGTTCTTC.